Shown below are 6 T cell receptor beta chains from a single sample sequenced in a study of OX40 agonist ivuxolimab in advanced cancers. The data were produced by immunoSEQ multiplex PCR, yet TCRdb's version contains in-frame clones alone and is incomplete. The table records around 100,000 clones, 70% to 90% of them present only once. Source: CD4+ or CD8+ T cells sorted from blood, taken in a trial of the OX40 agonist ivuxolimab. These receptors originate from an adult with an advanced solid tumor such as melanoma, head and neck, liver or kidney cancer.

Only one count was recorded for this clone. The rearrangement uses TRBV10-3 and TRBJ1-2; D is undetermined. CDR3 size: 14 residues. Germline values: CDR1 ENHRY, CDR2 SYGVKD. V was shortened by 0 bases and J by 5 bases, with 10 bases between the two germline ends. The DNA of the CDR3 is TGTGCCATCAGTGAGTCTGGTGAATTGTATGGCTACACCTTC. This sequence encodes CAISESGELYGYTF.

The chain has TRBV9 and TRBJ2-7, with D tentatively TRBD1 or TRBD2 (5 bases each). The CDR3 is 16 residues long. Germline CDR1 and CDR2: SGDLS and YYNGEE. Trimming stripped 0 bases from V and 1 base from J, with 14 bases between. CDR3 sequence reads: CASSVGWDRRSYEQYF. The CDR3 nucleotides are TGTGCCAGCAGCGTAGGGTGGGACCGTCGTTCCTACGAGCAGTACTTC.

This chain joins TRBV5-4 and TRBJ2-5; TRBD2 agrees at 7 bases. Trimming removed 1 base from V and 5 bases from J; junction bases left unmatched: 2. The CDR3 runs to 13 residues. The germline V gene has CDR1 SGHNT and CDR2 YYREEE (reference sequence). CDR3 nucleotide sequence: TGTGCCAGCAGCTTGAAGCGGGGCGAGACCCAGTACTTC. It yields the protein CASSLKRGETQYF. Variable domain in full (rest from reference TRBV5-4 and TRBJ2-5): ETGVTQSPTHLIKTRGQQVTLRCSSQSGHNTVSWYQQALGQGPQFIFQYYREEENGRGNFPPRFSGLQFPNYSSELNVNALELDDSALYLCASSLKRGETQYFGPGTRLLVL.

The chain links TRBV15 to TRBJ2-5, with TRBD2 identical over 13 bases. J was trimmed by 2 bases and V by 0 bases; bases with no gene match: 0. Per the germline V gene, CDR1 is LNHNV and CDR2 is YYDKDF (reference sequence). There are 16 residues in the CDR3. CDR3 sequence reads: CATSREGLAGQETQYF. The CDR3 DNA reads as TGTGCCACCAGCAGAGAGGGACTAGCGGGGCAAGAGACCCAGTACTTC. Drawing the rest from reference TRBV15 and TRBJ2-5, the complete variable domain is DAMVIQNPRYQVTQFGKPVTLSCSQTLNHNVMYWYQQKSSQAPKLLFHYYDKDFNNEADTPDNFQSRRPNTSFCFLDIRSPGLGDTAMYLCATSREGLAGQETQYFGPGTRLLVL.

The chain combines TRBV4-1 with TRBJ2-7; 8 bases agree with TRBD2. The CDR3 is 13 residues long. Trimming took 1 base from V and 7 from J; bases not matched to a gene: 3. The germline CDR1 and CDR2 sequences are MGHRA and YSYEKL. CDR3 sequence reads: CASSQAGGLEQYF. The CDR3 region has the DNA TGCGCCAGCAGCCAAGCGGGAGGGTTGGAGCAGTACTTC.

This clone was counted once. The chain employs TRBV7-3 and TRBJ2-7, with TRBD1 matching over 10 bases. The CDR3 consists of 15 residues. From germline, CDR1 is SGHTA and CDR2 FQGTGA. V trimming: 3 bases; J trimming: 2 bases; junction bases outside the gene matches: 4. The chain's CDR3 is CASSFGDRGTYEQYF. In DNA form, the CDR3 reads TGTGCCAGCAGCTTTGGGGACAGGGGAACCTACGAGCAGTACTTC.